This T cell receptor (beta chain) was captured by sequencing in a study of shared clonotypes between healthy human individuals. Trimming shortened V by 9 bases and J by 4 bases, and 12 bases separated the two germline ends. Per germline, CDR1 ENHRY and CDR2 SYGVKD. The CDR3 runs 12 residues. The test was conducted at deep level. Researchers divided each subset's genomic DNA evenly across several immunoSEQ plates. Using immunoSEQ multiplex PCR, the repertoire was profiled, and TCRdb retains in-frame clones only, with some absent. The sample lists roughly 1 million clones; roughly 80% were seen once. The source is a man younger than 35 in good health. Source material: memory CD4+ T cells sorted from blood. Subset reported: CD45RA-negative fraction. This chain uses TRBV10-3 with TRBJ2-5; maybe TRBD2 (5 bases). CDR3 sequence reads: CAMSGTGETQYF. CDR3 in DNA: TGTGCCATGAGCGGTACGGGAGAGACCCAGTACTTC.